This T cell receptor (beta chain) is drawn from a study of blood T cell repertoires in COVID-19. Study details: Samples representing acute and convalescent COVID-19 were sourced from the United States, Italy and Spain. PBMCs, B-cell-depleted T cells, or T cells provided the cDNA or gDNA that made up the material.

CDR3 length: 15 residues. Trimming removed 0 bases from V and 6 bases from J; junction bases left unmatched: 4. The germline V gene has CDR1 SGDLS and CDR2 YYNGEE. The authors' processing: Amplified reference gene primers provided the basis for estimating nucleated cell counts. Profiled with immunoSEQ multiplex PCR; TCRdb holds only in-frame clones, not every one. Clonal size and the V and J genes are those of that table, whereas D and trimming came from the DNA. The repertoire holds 65,000 or so clones, with about 83% as singletons. This receptor was obtained from a human donor in a cohort sampled during active COVID-19. The sequenced material came from peripheral blood. J is TRBJ2-1 and V is TRBV9; 9 nucleotides agree with TRBD1. The CDR3 region is CASSVAGQGINEQFF. CDR3 DNA sequence: TGTGCCAGCAGCGTAGCTGGACAGGGGATCAATGAGCAGTTCTTC.